The 22 T cell receptor beta chains below were found in one sample sequenced in a study of shared clonotypes between healthy human individuals. Some clones are missing from TCRdb's copy, which holds only in-frame ones; the method was immunoSEQ multiplex PCR. The sample yields 2 million to 2.5 million clones, around 93% seen once. What was sequenced was naive CD4+ T cells from PBMCs. Subset given: CD45RA+ positively selected. The source of these receptors is a man aged 18 to 29 in good health. Some clones in this sample may be carry-over from other donors' samples.

The chain recombines TRBV6-1 with TRBJ2-6; D gene uncertain. CDR1 and CDR2 (germline): MNHNS, SASEGT. CDR3 length equals 19 residues. Trimming removed 1 base from V and 1 base from J, with 17 bases in between. The CDR3 DNA reads TGTGCCAGCAGTGAAGATCGTAACCTATATCGGTCTGGGGCCAACGTCCTGACTTTC. This translates into CASSEDRNLYRSGANVLTF.

This chain connects TRBV7-8 to TRBJ1-4; TRBD1 matches 9 bases. V lost 4 bases to trimming and J lost 8 bases; unmatched junction nucleotides: 5. The CDR3 spans 14 residues. Germline CDR1 is SGHVS and CDR2 is FQNEAQ. The CDR3 DNA is TGTGCCAGCAGCTCGGGACAGGGAGGCGAAAAACTGTTTTTT. Amino acids: CASSSGQGGEKLFF.

With respect to this clone: Other nucleotide sequences from this sample produce the same CDR3. J is TRBJ2-1 and V is TRBV7-9; weak D call: TRBD1 (6 bases). Trimming pared 2 bases from V and 4 bases from J, leaving 9 bases between. The length of the CDR3 is 14 residues. In germline, CDR1 is SEHNR, CDR2 FQNEAQ (reference sequence). CDR3 in amino acids: CASSLRDTYNEQFF. CDR3 in DNA: TGTGCCAGCAGCTTACGGGACACATACAATGAGCAGTTCTTC.

This clone came up once. The CDR3 DNA reads as TGTGCCAGCAGTTACTCGACCACCATATATTTT. Amino acid sequence: CASSYSTTIYF. The V and J genes are TRBV6-5 and TRBJ1-3; no reliable D call. The CDR3 loop spans 11 amino acids. Germline CDR1 is MNHEY and CDR2 is SVGAGI. Trimming pared 0 bases from V and 9 bases from J, leaving 3 bases between.

CDR3 sequence (DNA): TGTGCCAGCAGGGCGGGACAGCTTTTCACAGATACGCAGTATTTT. Its protein is CASRAGQLFTDTQYF. This chain links TRBV5-6 with TRBJ2-3; tentative D call: TRBD1 (7 bases). V was pared by 5 bases and J by 2 bases, with 15 bases between. The CDR3 has 15 residues. Per the germline V gene, CDR1 is SGHDT and CDR2 is YYEEEE.

The genes are TRBV4-2 and TRBJ2-5; D unresolved. V was cut by 0 bases and J by 5 bases, with 7 bases left in between. The germline V gene has CDR1 LGHNA and CDR2 YNFKEQ. This CDR3 spans 13 amino acids. The CDR3 region has the DNA TGTGCCAGCAGCCAAGAGGGGTGGGAGACCCAGTACTTC. This sequence encodes CASSQEGWETQYF.

This rearrangement joins TRBV7-2 to TRBJ2-3, with no clear D. Germline assignment: CDR1 SGHTA and CDR2 FQGNSA. V was shortened by 0 bases and J by 2 bases, with 9 bases between the two germline ends. The CDR3 totals 15 residues. The CDR3: CASSLAGRITDTQYF. The CDR3 coding sequence is TGTGCCAGCAGCTTAGCTGGACGAATCACAGATACGCAGTATTTT.

The chain links TRBV11-2 to TRBJ1-6, with a possible D match to TRBD1 (5 bases). Trimming stripped 1 base from V and 6 bases from J, with 10 bases between. Per germline, CDR1 SGHAT and CDR2 FQNNGV. CDR3 length equals 15 residues. The CDR3 region has the DNA TGTGCCAGCAGCTTAGGGGCCAGGGCTAATTCACCCCTCCACTTT. As protein: CASSLGARANSPLHF. Drawing the rest from reference TRBV11-2 and TRBJ1-6, the complete variable domain is EAGVAQSPRYKIIEKRQSVAFWCNPISGHATLYWYQQILGQGPKLLIQFQNNGVVDDSQLPKDRFSAERLKGVDSTLKIQPAKLEDSAVYLCASSLGARANSPLHFGNGTRLTVT.

The chain has TRBV9 and TRBJ1-5; D remains ambiguous. CDR1 is SGDLS, CDR2 YYNGEE, per germline. This CDR3 has 17 residues. V was cut by 0 bases and J by 3 bases, with 16 bases left in between. CDR3 in amino acids: CASSVERMGLVNQPQHF. The CDR3 region has the DNA TGTGCCAGCAGCGTAGAGCGCATGGGATTAGTCAATCAGCCCCAGCATTTT.

V is TRBV6-1 and J is TRBJ1-1; 7 bases fit TRBD1. V was pared by 7 bases and J by 4 bases, with 0 bases of the junction left unmatched. This CDR3 contains 11 residues. Germline assignment: CDR1 MNHNS and CDR2 SASEGT. The DNA for the CDR3 is TGTGCCAGCAACAGGGGCACTGAAGCTTTCTTT. Amino acid sequence: CASNRGTEAFF.

This chain uses TRBV4-3 with TRBJ2-1; no definite D call. V lost 0 bases and J lost 7, with 7 bases in between. Germline V gene sequence: CDR1 LGHNA, CDR2 YSLEER. CDR3 length equals 13 residues. CDR3 DNA: TGCGCCAGCAGCCAAGACCGGAGTAATGAGCAGTTCTTC. Translation: CASSQDRSNEQFF.

The chain joins TRBV10-3 to TRBJ2-7; 8 bases match TRBD2. Germline loops: CDR1 ENHRY, CDR2 SYGVKD. Trimming removed 5 bases from V and 0 bases from J; junction bases left unmatched: 3. This CDR3 has 14 amino acids. This CDR3 reads CAISPGLGSYEQYF. The DNA for the CDR3 is TGTGCCATCAGTCCGGGACTAGGCTCCTACGAGCAGTACTTC.

The V gene is TRBV2, the J gene TRBJ2-5; D is unclear. Trimming stripped 4 bases from V and 2 bases from J, with 8 bases between. This CDR3 is 13 amino acids long. Germline V gene data show CDR1 as SNHLY and CDR2 as FYNNEI. The CDR3, as DNA: TGTGCCAGCAGTGGGTCGGGTCAAGAGACCCAGTACTTC. Its protein product is CASSGSGQETQYF.

The V call is TRBV28, the J call TRBJ2-1; D possibly corresponds to TRBD1 (6 bases). The CDR3 runs 14 residues. Germline V gene lookup returns CDR1 MDHEN and CDR2 SYDVKM. Trimming shortened V by 9 bases and J by 7 bases, and 19 bases separated the two germline ends. CDR3 in DNA: TGTGCCAGTTGGGGGCAGAGTCCCCCGAATGAGCAGTTCTTC. It is translated as CASWGQSPPNEQFF.

The chain combines TRBV29-1 with TRBJ1-1; D is uncertain. The germline V and J ends were trimmed by 7 bases and 1 base, with 10 bases remaining between them. The CDR3 runs to 12 residues. Germline V gene lookup returns CDR1 SQVTM and CDR2 ANQGSEA. The CDR3 bases are TGCAGCGGACGGAGCTGGAACACTGAAGCTTTCTTT. Residues: CSGRSWNTEAFF.

V usage is TRBV6-6 and J usage is TRBJ1-1; TRBD1 agrees at 7 bases. In germline, CDR1 is MNHNY, CDR2 SVGAGI (reference sequence). This CDR3 is 12 amino acids long. Trimming cost V 9 bases and J 1 base; bases outside gene matches: 2. The CDR3 reads CASWTGNTEAFF. CDR3 nucleotide sequence: TGTGCCAGTTGGACAGGGAACACTGAAGCTTTCTTT.

The chain has TRBV29-1 and TRBJ2-5; D is uncertain. The V and J ends lost 4 bases and 4 bases respectively, with 10 bases between them. CDR3 length equals 12 residues. Germline lookup yields CDR1 SQVTM and CDR2 ANQGSEA. The DNA of the CDR3 is TGCAGCGTTGTATCCACCTCAGAGACCCAGTACTTC. The encoded protein is CSVVSTSETQYF.

The chain employs TRBV5-1 and TRBJ2-5, with TRBD1 matching 8 bases. The CDR3 loop spans 18 amino acids. The junction had 16 bases not matched to a gene; V was cut back by 2 bases and J by 4 bases. Germline V gene sequence: CDR1 SGHRS, CDR2 YFSETQ. The CDR3 coding sequence is TGCGCCAGCAGCTTTATCCCCGGGACAGGTCGGAAACGAGAGACCCAGTACTTC. It is translated as CASSFIPGTGRKRETQYF.

Concerning this clone itself: The sample carries other DNA sequences with the same CDR3. The rearrangement links TRBV15 to TRBJ2-7, with unresolved D. This CDR3 is 13 amino acids long. Trimming shortened V by 1 base and J by 3 bases, and 7 bases separated the two germline ends. The germline V gene has CDR1 LNHNV and CDR2 YYDKDF (reference sequence). CDR3 coding DNA: TGTGCCACCAGCAGAGCGACTGGCTACGAGCAGTACTTC. It translates to CATSRATGYEQYF.

The rearrangement uses TRBV6-5 and TRBJ2-2, with D maybe TRBD2 (6 bases). The V gene's germline CDR1 is MNHEY and CDR2 SVGAGI. V lost 6 bases and J lost 2, with 10 bases in between. This CDR3 is 14 amino acids long. The CDR3 loop reads CASRQGLNTGELFF. The DNA for the CDR3 is TGTGCCAGCAGGCAGGGACTCAACACCGGGGAGCTGTTTTTT.

V and J are TRBV18 and TRBJ2-7, with D tentatively TRBD1 or TRBD2 (5 bases each). Looked up from germline, CDR1 is KGHSH and CDR2 is LQKENI. V was clipped by 4 bases and J by 3 bases, with 10 bases between them. The CDR3 spans 13 residues. The CDR3 sequence is CASSRAGSYEQYF. The CDR3 DNA reads as TGTGCCAGCTCACGGGCAGGGAGCTACGAGCAGTACTTC.

This chain uses TRBV14 with TRBJ1-2, with D possibly being TRBD1 (5 bases). The V end was cut by 2 bases, the J end by 2 bases, with 12 bases between. CDR1 and CDR2 (germline): SGHDN, FVKESK. The CDR3 totals 15 residues. CDR3 DNA: TGTGCCAGCAGCCAACAGGGTGTACCAAACTATGGCTACACCTTC. Encoded protein: CASSQQGVPNYGYTF.